Presented here are 10 T cell receptor beta chains from one specimen sequenced in a study of cytomegalovirus exposure and HLA in healthy donors. Assay used: immunoSEQ multiplex PCR; TCRdb lists only in-frame clones, some missing. This table holds hundreds of thousands of clones, around 86% found once. The sample comprised PBMCs. Receptors were obtained from a woman aged 18 to 35 in good health and CMV-seronegative.

CDR3 sequence (DNA): TGTGCCAGCAGTTACTGGCGGGGAGTCTACAATGAGCAGTTCTTC. Residues: CASSYWRGVYNEQFF. The gene calls are TRBV28 and TRBJ2-1, with D possibly TRBD2 on 6 matching bases. Germline lookup yields CDR1 MDHEN and CDR2 SYDVKM. The CDR3 runs 15 residues. V was trimmed by 4 bases and J by 3 bases, leaving 13 bases between them.

The genes are TRBV7-2 and TRBJ1-1, with D tentatively TRBD1 (5 bases). Germline V gene data show CDR1 as SGHTA and CDR2 as FQGNSA. V was trimmed by 5 bases and J by 2 bases, leaving 9 bases between them. This CDR3 is 13 amino acids long. The CDR3 coding sequence is TGTGCCAGCAGCCGACAGAGAAACACTGAAGCTTTCTTT. This codes for CASSRQRNTEAFF.

This clone was detected once. The chain has TRBV6-5 and TRBJ1-1; maybe TRBD1 (6 bases). Per the germline V gene, CDR1 is MNHEY and CDR2 is SVGAGI. This CDR3 region has 14 residues. V dropped 2 bases and J dropped 1 base, with 8 bases sitting between them. CDR3 residues: CASSYTGQNTEAFF. For the CDR3, the DNA is TGTGCCAGCAGTTACACGGGACAGAACACTGAAGCTTTCTTT.

This clone appeared once. V gene TRBV4-2 combines with J gene TRBJ1-4; D gene uncertain. The CDR3 sequence is 15 residues long. Germline loops: CDR1 LGHNA, CDR2 YNFKEQ. Trimming removed 0 bases from V and 3 bases from J, with 8 bases in between. The CDR3 loop is CASSQDLKPNEKLFF. The CDR3 coding sequence is TGTGCCAGCAGCCAAGATCTTAAGCCTAATGAAAAACTGTTTTTT.

V and J are TRBV9 and TRBJ2-7; D unresolved. CDR1 is SGDLS and CDR2 is YYNGEE in the germline V gene. V was shortened by 3 bases and J by 3 bases, with 19 bases between the two germline ends. The CDR3 sequence is 16 residues long. CDR3 DNA: TGTGCCAGCAGCGAGAGTCCGAGACTTCCCCTCTACGAGCAGTACTTC. Amino acids: CASSESPRLPLYEQYF.

DNA of the CDR3: TGTGCCAGCAGTGAAAAGGCGGGTCACGAATACGAGCAGTACTTC. Residues: CASSEKAGHEYEQYF. The rearrangement joins TRBV25-1 to TRBJ2-7; TRBD2 might be the D (5 bases). CDR3 size: 15 residues. The V gene's germline CDR1 is MGHDK and CDR2 SYGVNS. The V gene lost 2 bases and the J gene lost 4 bases, with 15 bases spanning the gap.

This chain uses TRBV6-1 with TRBJ1-2, with D uncertain. This CDR3 region has 13 residues. The V gene's germline CDR1 is MNHNS and CDR2 SASEGT. V lost 0 bases, J lost 4 bases, and 6 bases lay in between. This chain's CDR3 is CASSEALSYGYTF. The CDR3 nucleotides are TGTGCCAGCAGTGAAGCTTTGAGCTATGGCTACACCTTC.

The CDR3 sequence is CASSFIPNTEAFF. The CDR3, as DNA: TGTGCCAGCAGTTTTATTCCGAACACTGAAGCTTTCTTT. The chain is built from TRBV28 and TRBJ1-1, with D hard to call. The CDR3 is 13 amino acids. Germline values: CDR1 MDHEN, CDR2 SYDVKM. Trimming removed 3 bases from V and 1 base from J, with 6 bases in between.

CDR3 in amino acids: CASSLTRTGNTGELFF. The CDR3 nucleotides read TGTGCCAGCAGCCTAACTCGGACAGGAAACACCGGGGAGCTGTTTTTT. This sequence joins TRBV11-2 and TRBJ2-2, with TRBD1 identical over 7 bases. This CDR3 comprises 16 residues. V was clipped by 5 bases and J by 2 bases; unmatched bases: 8. Germline V gene data show CDR1 as SGHAT and CDR2 as FQNNGV. The full variable domain, with the rest looked up from reference TRBV11-2 and TRBJ2-2, is EAGVAQSPRYKIIEKRQSVAFWCNPISGHATLYWYQQILGQGPKLLIQFQNNGVVDDSQLPKDRFSAERLKGVDSTLKIQPAKLEDSAVYLCASSLTRTGNTGELFFGEGSRLTVL.

This clone was detected a few times. The rearrangement uses TRBV19 and TRBJ1-6; possibly TRBD1 for D (6 bases). The CDR3 totals 17 residues. V was trimmed by 4 bases and J by 7 bases, leaving 20 bases between them. The germline V gene encodes CDR1 LNHDA and CDR2 SQIVND (reference sequence). CDR3 sequence: CASSTPPGRGENSPLHF. The CDR3, as DNA: TGTGCCAGTAGTACCCCCCCGGGCAGGGGAGAAAATTCACCCCTCCACTTT.